The clone carrying this T cell receptor beta chain was seen a handful of times. In patients aged 18 to 65, hyperthyroidism was newly diagnosed, with duration under 2 months. Every diagnosis used clinical symptoms, serum thyroxine and TRAb, thyroid ultrasound and orbital computed tomography. This specimen comes from a study of T cells in Graves' hyperthyroidism and ophthalmopathy. Amplification yielded TCR beta CDR3 regions, with RNA transcripts as the source. HTBI primers were the set used in a first-round RT-PCR of the TCR CDR3. TCRdb fed the multiplex PCR reads into MiXCR, producing one record per CDR3 protein. Counted here are about 200,000 distinct CDR3 sequences, roughly a sixth occurring once; the ten biggest clones make up around 52%. Germline-derived CDR1 and CDR2 are SNHLY and FYNNEI. This CDR3 spans 13 amino acids. V gave up 6 bases and J gave up 4 bases, with 13 bases separating them.

What was sequenced was blood. The clonotype was recovered from a man aged 45-65 years with Graves' hyperthyroidism. The rearrangement uses TRBV2 and TRBJ2-7; D unclear. As DNA, the CDR3 is TGTGCCAGCAGGGGTCCGGAAATGTACGAGCAGTACTTC. It translates to CASRGPEMYEQYF.